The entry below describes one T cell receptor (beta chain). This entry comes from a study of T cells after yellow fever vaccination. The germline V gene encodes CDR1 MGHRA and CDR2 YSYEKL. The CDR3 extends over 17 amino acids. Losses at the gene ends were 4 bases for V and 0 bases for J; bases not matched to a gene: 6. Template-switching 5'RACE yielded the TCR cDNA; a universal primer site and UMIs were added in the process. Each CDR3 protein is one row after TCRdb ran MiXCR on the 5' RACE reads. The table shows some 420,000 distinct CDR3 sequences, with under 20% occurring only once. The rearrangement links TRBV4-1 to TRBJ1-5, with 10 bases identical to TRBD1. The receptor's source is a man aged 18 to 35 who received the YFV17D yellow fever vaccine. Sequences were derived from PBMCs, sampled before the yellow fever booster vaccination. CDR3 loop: CASSLRDRGNSNQPQHF. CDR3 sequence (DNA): TGCGCCAGCAGCCTTCGGGACAGGGGAAATAGCAATCAGCCCCAGCATTTT.